The text below deals with one T cell receptor beta chain. Antigen unknown. This record belongs to a study of cytomegalovirus exposure and HLA in healthy donors. Study-wide points: As confirmed in vitro, three CMV-associated chains were specific for CMV antigens.

Primers for the PCR totalled 60 Vbeta and 13 Jbeta. Authors' analysis steps: A later analysis tallied tens of millions of unique TCR beta chains, about 9.9 million of them shared. Generated by immunoSEQ multiplex PCR, the TCRdb table keeps only in-frame clones and is missing some. From that table come the V and J calls and clone size; the DNA was used to work out D and trimming. The sample's table shows tens of thousands of clones. The receptor comes from a man aged 18 to 29 in good health and CMV-seropositive. The sample comprised PBMCs.

The CDR3 nucleotides are TGTGCCAGTCGGGACAGCAACACAGATACGCAGTATTTT. Translating it yields CASRDSNTDTQYF. The chain employs TRBV6-1 and TRBJ2-3; 7 bases align to TRBD1. J lost 2 bases, V lost 9 bases, and 5 bases had no gene match. The germline V gene has CDR1 MNHNS and CDR2 SASEGT. The CDR3 sequence is 13 residues long.